Listed below are T cell receptor beta chains from one sample, sequenced in a study of cytomegalovirus exposure and HLA in healthy donors. The assay was immunoSEQ multiplex PCR, and TCRdb's table has in-frame clones only and misses some. Here the sample spans approximately 120,000 clones, 77% being singletons. Sequencing was carried out using PBMCs. The source of these receptors is a woman aged 40-49 years in good health and CMV-seropositive. The conserved cysteine and the conserved F or W are not part of the CDR3 here. The order of the fields is J gene, V gene, CDR3 protein.

TRBJ2-2	TRBV7-9	ASGWVQGYTGELF
TRBJ1-2	TRBV27	ASSIRGASGYT
TRBJ1-2	TRBV28	ASSPYTEGRYGYT
TRBJ2-7	TRBV7-6	ASSLATATGSSYEQY
TRBJ2-1	TRBV25-1	ASSDTTGTNEQF
TRBJ2-1	TRBV10-3	AISDWTGGNEQF
TRBJ2-7	TRBV7-2	ASSLVVGGSYEQY
TRBJ1-2	TRBV5-1	ASSLSPPVGATNYGYT
TRBJ2-7	TRBV6-6	ASLDSRRWEQY
TRBJ2-7	TRBV5-1	ASSLAADRNYEQY
TRBJ1-5	TRBV7-8	ASSLEQGNQPQH
TRBJ2-1	TRBV5-1	ASSLRTSGSYNEQF
TRBJ2-3	TRBV7-3	ASSLKREFTDTQY
TRBJ2-5	TRBV14	ASSRMSGRNRETQY
TRBJ2-7	TRBV25-1	ASSDLGTGLYEQY
TRBJ2-4	TRBV11-2	ASSLDLGIQY
TRBJ1-1	TRBV6-5	ASSRNSGTEAF
TRBJ2-5	TRBV25-1	ASSEFGGRETQY
TRBJ2-1	TRBV7-9	ASSLAGGRYSNNEQF
TRBJ2-7	TRBV10-2	ASRVGSAYEQY
TRBJ1-5	TRBV11-2	ASSPGLAFSNQPQH
TRBJ1-1	TRBV30	AWRRGTALNTEAF
TRBJ2-7	TRBV27	ASSSFWTGGSSSYEQY
TRBJ1-1	TRBV19	ASRRQGGTEAF
TRBJ2-1	TRBV7-2	ASSLNVYGEQF
TRBJ2-7	TRBV27	ASSLRRQGYEQY
TRBJ2-3	TRBV9	ASSPRRLAGTDTQY
TRBJ2-7	TRBV6-1	ASVESYEQY
TRBJ2-7	TRBV4-1	ASSQDISYEQY
TRBJ2-7	TRBV27	ASRAQGSVDEQY
TRBJ2-3	TRBV7-3	ASSWVGTDTQY
.	TRBV5-1	ASSVDSRQYEQY
TRBJ1-1	TRBV11-2	ASSRARQGAITEAF
TRBJ2-1	TRBV18	ASSPLPGHGNEQF
TRBJ2-7	TRBV28	ASSQGGYEQY
TRBJ2-5	TRBV6-1	ASSKGAAEAWEQY
TRBJ2-2	TRBV10-3	AISSSGENTGELF
TRBJ2-1	TRBV9	ASSVAGRASGVYNEQF
TRBJ2-5	TRBV14	ASSQSGGSTKTQY
TRBJ2-1	TRBV25-1	ASSEGGRGYSYNEQF
TRBJ1-5	TRBV7-9	ASSSGAPDQPQH